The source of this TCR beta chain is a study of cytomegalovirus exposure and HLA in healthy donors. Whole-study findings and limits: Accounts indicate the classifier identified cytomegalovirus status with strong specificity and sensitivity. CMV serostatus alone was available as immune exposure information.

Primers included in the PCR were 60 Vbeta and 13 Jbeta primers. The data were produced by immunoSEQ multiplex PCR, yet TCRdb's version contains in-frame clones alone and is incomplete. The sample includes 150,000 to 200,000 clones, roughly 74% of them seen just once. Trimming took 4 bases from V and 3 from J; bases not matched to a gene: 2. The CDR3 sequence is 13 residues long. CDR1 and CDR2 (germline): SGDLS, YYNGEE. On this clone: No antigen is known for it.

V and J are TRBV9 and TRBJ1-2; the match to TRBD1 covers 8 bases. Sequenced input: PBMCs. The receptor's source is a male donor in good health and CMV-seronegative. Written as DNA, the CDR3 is TGTGCCAGCAGCCAACAGGGGGACTATGGCTACACCTTC. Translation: CASSQQGDYGYTF.